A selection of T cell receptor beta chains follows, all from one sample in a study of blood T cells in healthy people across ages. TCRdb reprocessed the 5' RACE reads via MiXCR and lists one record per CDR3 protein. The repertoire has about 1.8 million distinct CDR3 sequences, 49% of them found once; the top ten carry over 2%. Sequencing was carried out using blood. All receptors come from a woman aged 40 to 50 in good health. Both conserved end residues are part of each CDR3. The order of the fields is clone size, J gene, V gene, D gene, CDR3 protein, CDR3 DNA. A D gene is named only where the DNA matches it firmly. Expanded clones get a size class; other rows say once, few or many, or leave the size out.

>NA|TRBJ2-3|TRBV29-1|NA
CSVRVGALTDTQYF
TGCAGCGTCAGGGTGGGGGCGTTAACAGATACGCAGTATTTT
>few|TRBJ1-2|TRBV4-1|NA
CASSQDGGPLGGYTF
TGCGCCAGCAGCCAAGATGGGGGCCCCTTAGGTGGCTACACCTTC
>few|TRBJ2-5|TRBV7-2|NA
CASSLVGSAQETQYF
TGTGCCAGCAGCTTAGTGGGGTCAGCGCAAGAGACCCAGTACTTC
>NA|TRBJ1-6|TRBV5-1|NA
CASSLVGGAYNSPLHF
TGCGCCAGCAGCTTGGTTGGGGGGGCGTATAATTCACCCCTCCACTTT
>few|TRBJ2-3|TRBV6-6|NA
CASSYPGEATDTQYF
TGTGCCAGCAGTTACCCGGGAGAGGCAACAGATACGCAGTATTTT
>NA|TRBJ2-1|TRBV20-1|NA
CSAGGTAYNEQFF
TGCAGTGCAGGCGGGACAGCTTACAATGAGCAGTTCTTC
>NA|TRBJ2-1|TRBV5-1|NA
CASSPSPTGDNEQFF
TGCGCCAGCAGCCCCTCACCCACAGGAGACAATGAGCAGTTCTTC
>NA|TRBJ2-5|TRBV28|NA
CASSLQGRKETQYF
TGTGCCAGCAGTTTGCAGGGCCGGAAAGAGACCCAGTACTTC
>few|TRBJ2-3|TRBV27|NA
CAVARVGGTDTQYF
TGTGCCGTAGCCAGGGTTGGGGGCACAGATACGCAGTATTTT
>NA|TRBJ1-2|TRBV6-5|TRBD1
CASSYAGQVFGGYTF
TGTGCCAGCAGTTACGCCGGACAGGTTTTCGGGGGCTACACCTTC
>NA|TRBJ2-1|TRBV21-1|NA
CASSKGHKGFCEQFF
TGTGCCAGCAGCAAAGGACACAAGGGGTTCTGTGAGCAGTTCTTC
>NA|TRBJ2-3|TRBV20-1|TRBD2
CSASKLAGELTDTQYF
TGCAGTGCTAGTAAACTAGCGGGGGAGCTCACAGATACGCAGTATTTT
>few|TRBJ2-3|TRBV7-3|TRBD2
CASSETISGGHTDTQYF
TGTGCCAGCAGCGAGACTATTAGCGGGGGGCACACAGATACGCAGTATTTT
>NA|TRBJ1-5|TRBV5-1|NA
CASSLGEPPPNQPQHF
TGCGCCAGCAGCTTAGGGGAACCGCCCCCAAATCAGCCCCAGCATTTT
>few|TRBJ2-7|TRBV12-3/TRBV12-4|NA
CASSRWGLTGQYF
TGTGCCAGCAGCCGCTGGGGGCTAACAGGGCAGTACTTC
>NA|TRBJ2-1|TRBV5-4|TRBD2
CASSPGLAGGGYNEQFF
TGTGCCAGCAGCCCCGGACTAGCGGGGGGGGGCTACAATGAGCAGTTCTTC